This TCR beta chain was captured in a study of identical twins. General observations from the study: Conclusions relied on cross-sectional statistical analysis, not following the same donors. Monozygotic twins shared more out-of-frame TCR alpha than recombination models predicted. Alpha sequences that were out-of-frame and twin-shared showed an excess of low generation probability.

Details on this clonotype: What it binds is not known.

CDR3 length: 11 residues. A universal primer site was added by template switching, and unique molecular identifiers were carried by the cDNA. TCRdb analysed the 5' RACE reads with MiXCR anew, one entry per CDR3 protein. This table holds under 350,000 distinct CDR3 sequences, more than 8% found once. This sample was also put to use in a study of yellow fever vaccine responses in identical twins.

The V gene is TRBV21-1, the J gene TRBJ2-4; the table's D call, TRBD1, was not checked against the DNA. TRBV21-1 is labeled a pseudogene. The sequenced sample consisted of CD8+ T cells sorted from blood. The source of this sequence is a woman between 18 and 30 years old in good health. CDR3 in amino acids: CASNQGNIQYF. In nucleotides, the CDR3 is TGTGCCAGCAACCAGGGAAACATTCAGTACTTC.